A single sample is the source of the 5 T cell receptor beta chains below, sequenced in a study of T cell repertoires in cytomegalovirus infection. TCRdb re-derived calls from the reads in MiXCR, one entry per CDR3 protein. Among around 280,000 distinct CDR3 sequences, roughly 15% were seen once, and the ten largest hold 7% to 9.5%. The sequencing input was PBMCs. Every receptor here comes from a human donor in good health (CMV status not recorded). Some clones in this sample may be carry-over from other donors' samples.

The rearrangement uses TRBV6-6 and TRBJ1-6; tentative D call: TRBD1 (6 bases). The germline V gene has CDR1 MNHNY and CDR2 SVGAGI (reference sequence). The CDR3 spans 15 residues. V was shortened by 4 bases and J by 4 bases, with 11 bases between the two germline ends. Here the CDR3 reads CASSLQGHYNSPLHF. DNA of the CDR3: TGTGCCAGCAGTTTACAGGGCCATTATAATTCACCCCTCCACTTT.

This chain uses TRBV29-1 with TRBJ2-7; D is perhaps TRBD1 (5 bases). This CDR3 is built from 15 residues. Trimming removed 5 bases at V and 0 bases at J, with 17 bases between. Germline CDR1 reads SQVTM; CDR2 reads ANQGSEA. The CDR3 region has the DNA TGCAGCGTTAGAAGGGGCAACGAACTCTCCTACGAGCAGTACTTC. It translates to CSVRRGNELSYEQYF.

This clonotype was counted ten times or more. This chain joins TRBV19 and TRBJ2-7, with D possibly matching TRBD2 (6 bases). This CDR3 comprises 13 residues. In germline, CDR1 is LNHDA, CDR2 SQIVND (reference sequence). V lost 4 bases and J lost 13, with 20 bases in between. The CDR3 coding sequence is TGTGCCAGTAGTAGTCTCGGAGGGGCCATACGATACTTC. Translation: CASSSLGGAIRYF. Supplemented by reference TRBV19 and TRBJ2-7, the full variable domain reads DGGITQSPKYLFRKEGQNVTLSCEQNLNHDAMYWYRQDPGQGLRLIYYSQIVNDFQKGDIAEGYSVSREKKESFPLTVTSAQKNPTAFYLCASSSLGGAIRYFGPGTRLTVT.

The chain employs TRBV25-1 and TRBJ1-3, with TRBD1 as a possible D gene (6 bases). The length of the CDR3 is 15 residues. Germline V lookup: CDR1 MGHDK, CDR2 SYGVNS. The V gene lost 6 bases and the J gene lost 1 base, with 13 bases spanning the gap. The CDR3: CASSLIGGSGNTIYF. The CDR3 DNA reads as TGTGCCAGCAGCCTAATAGGGGGATCTGGAAACACCATATATTTT. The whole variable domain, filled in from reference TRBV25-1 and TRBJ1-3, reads EADIYQTPRYLVIGTGKKITLECSQTMGHDKMYWYQQDPGMELHLIHYSYGVNSTEKGDLSSESTVSRIRTEHFPLTLESARPSHTSQYLCASSLIGGSGNTIYFGEGSWLTVV.

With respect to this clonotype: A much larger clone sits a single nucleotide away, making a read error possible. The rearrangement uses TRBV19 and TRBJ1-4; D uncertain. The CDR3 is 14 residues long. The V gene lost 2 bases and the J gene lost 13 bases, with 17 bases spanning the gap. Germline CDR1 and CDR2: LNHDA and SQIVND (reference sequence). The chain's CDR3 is CASSILDQTKRLFF. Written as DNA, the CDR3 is TGTGCCAGTAGTATATTGGACCAGACGAAAAGACTGTTTTTT.